This T cell receptor beta chain was recorded in a study of neurological immune-mediated disorders. Study results and caveats: The absence of any CDR3 amino acid sequence shared by expanded clones across subjects suggests that repertoires were private in all groups.

This clonotype was found many times. What it recognizes is unknown. Unsorted libraries were generated from 2 million PBMCs. These cells had been stored in RNAlater at -80 C. The team produced cDNA through 5'RACE using 10-nucleotide random UMIs. Every sequencing run produced over 200 million TCR-beta sequences that came from 15-18 subjects. TCRdb processed the 5' RACE reads anew with MiXCR; each CDR3 protein has one entry. Of 80,000 or so distinct CDR3 sequences detected, 9.4% appear once; the ten largest clones hold 1.5% to 2%. The ends lost 4 bases at V and 2 bases at J; junction bases unmatched: 8. CDR1 MDHEN and CDR2 SYDVKM come from the germline V gene. This CDR3 region has 16 residues.

The sequence was obtained from a man between 45 and 60 years old in good health. The specimen was PBMCs. V usage is TRBV28 and J usage is TRBJ2-3; TRBD1 agrees at 8 bases. The CDR3 loop is CASSSAGDRYTDTQYF. The DNA of the CDR3 is TGTGCCAGCAGTTCGGCCGGGGACAGGTACACAGATACGCAGTATTTT.